This T cell receptor (beta chain) was observed in a study of Ad26.COV2.S vaccination and SARS-CoV-2 variants. The table came from immunoSEQ multiplex PCR; TCRdb's copy has only in-frame clones and leaves some out. The table lists some 390,000 clones, about 89% of them singletons. Overall study findings and caveats: TCR breadth and depth analyses may have underestimated total T cell responses. The study found higher spike-specific TCR breadth in vaccine than placebo recipients.

Treatment of the sample: around 19 received Ad26.COV2.S at low or high dose, single or two shots; about 5 received placebo; per-sample allocation not given. Specimen acquisition occurred on day 63 following the initial vaccine or placebo injection. Details on this clone: Antigen unknown.

J lost 5 bases, V lost 4 bases, and 12 bases had no gene match. This CDR3 is 15 amino acids long. CDR1 is SGHTS and CDR2 is YDEGEE in the germline V gene. The chain employs TRBV5-8 and TRBJ2-7; 7 bases map to TRBD2. Material: peripheral blood, obtained in a trial of Ad26.COV2.S vaccine versus placebo. The TCR comes from a person between 18 and 65 years old who received the Ad26.COV2.S COVID-19 vaccine or a placebo. The CDR3 DNA follows: TGTGCCAGCAGCCCTGGGGGGGGACTCGGGGACGAGCAGTACTTC. Amino acids: CASSPGGGLGDEQYF.